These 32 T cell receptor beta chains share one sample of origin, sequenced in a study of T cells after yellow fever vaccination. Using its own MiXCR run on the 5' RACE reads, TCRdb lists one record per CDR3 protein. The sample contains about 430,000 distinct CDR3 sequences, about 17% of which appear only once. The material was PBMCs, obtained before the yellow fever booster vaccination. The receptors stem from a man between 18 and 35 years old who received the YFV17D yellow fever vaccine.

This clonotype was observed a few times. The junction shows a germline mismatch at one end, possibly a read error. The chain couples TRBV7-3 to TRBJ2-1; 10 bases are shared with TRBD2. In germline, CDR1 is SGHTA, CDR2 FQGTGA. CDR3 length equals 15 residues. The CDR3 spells CASSILAGSFNEQFF. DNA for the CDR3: TGTGCCAGCAGCATACTAGCGGGGTCCTTCAATGAGCAGTTCTTC. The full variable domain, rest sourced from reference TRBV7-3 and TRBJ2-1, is GAGVSQTPSNKVTEKGKYVELRCDPISGHTALYWYRQSLGQGPEFLIYFQGTGAADDSGLPNDRFFAVRPEGSVSTLKIQRTERGDSAVYLCASSILAGSFNEQFFGPGTRLTVL.

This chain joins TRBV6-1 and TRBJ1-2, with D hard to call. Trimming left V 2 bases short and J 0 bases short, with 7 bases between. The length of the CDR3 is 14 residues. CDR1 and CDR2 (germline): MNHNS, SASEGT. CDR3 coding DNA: TGTGCCAGCAGTGAAAGGCTAGCTAACTATGGCTACACCTTC. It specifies CASSERLANYGYTF.

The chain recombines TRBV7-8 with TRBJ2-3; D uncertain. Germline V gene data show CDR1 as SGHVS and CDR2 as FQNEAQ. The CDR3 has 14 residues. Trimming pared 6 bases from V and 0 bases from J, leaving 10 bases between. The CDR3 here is CASRSRRSTDTQYF. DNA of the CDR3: TGTGCCAGCAGGTCGAGAAGGAGCACAGATACGCAGTATTTT.

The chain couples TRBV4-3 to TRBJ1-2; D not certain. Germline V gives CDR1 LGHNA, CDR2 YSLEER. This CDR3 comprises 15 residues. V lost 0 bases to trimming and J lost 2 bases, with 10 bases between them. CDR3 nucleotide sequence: TGCGCCAGCAGCCAAGATTTGAGGGAAAACTATGGCTACACCTTC. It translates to CASSQDLRENYGYTF.

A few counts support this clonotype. The CDR3: CAISGGGPTDTQYF. The CDR3 coding sequence is TGTGCCATCAGTGGCGGGGGCCCCACAGATACGCAGTATTTT. V gene TRBV10-3 combines with J gene TRBJ2-3; D may be TRBD2 (7 bases). V was shortened by 4 bases and J by 2 bases, with 10 bases between the two germline ends. The germline CDR1 and CDR2 sequences are ENHRY and SYGVKD. The CDR3 consists of 14 residues.

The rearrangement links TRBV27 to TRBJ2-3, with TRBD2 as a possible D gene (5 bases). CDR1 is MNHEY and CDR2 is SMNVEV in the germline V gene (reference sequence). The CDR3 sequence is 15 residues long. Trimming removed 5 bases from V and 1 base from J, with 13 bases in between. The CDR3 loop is CASSPTGIGTDTQYF. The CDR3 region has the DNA TGTGCCAGCAGTCCCACGGGAATCGGCACAGATACGCAGTATTTT.

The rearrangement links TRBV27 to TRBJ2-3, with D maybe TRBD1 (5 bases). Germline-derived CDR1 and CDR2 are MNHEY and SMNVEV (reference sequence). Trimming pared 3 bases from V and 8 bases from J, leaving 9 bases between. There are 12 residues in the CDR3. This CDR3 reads CASSFGQGTQYF. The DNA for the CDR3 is TGTGCCAGCAGTTTCGGGCAGGGTACGCAGTATTTT.

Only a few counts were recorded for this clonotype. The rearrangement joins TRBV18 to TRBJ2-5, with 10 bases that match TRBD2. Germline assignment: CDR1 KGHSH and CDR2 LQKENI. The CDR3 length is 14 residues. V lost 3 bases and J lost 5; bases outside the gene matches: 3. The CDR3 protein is CASSPGLAMETQYF. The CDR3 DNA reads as TGTGCCAGCTCACCGGGACTAGCGATGGAGACCCAGTACTTC.

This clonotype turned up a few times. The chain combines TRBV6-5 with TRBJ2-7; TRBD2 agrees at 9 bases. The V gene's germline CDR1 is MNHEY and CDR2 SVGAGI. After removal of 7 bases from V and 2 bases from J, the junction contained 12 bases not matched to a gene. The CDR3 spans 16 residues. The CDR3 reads CASMSLAGQRTYEQYV. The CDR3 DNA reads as TGTGCCAGCATGTCACTAGCGGGCCAACGTACCTACGAGCAGTACGTC.

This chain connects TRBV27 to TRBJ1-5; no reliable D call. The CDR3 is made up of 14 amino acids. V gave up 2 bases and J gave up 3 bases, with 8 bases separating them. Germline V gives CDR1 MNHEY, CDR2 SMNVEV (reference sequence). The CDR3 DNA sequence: TGTGCCAGCAGTTTAAGCGGATTCAATCAGCCCCAGCATTTT. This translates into CASSLSGFNQPQHF.

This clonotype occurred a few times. CDR3 sequence reads: CASSHGAGWADTQYF. The DNA of the CDR3 is TGTGCCAGCAGCCACGGGGCAGGGTGGGCAGATACGCAGTATTTT. The chain combines TRBV5-6 with TRBJ2-3; D is tentatively TRBD1 or TRBD2 (5 bases each). The CDR3 extends over 15 amino acids. Between the trimmed V and J ends, which lost 4 bases and 4 bases, there was a span of 16 bases. Per germline, CDR1 SGHDT and CDR2 YYEEEE.

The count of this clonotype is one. CDR3 DNA: TGTGCCAGCAGCTTTTGGGAGGCTAACCCCACAGATACGCAGTATTTT. It translates to CASSFWEANPTDTQYF. The V gene is TRBV11-2, the J gene TRBJ2-3; D is possibly TRBD2 (6 bases). From germline, CDR1 is SGHAT and CDR2 FQNNGV. The CDR3 consists of 16 residues. Trimming cost V 3 bases and J 2 bases, with 15 bases left between them.

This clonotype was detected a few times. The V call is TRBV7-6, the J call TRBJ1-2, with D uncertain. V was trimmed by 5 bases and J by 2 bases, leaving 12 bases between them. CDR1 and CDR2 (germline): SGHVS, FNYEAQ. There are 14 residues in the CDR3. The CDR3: CASSPMSPNYGYTF. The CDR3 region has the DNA TGTGCCAGCAGCCCCATGTCCCCCAACTATGGCTACACCTTC. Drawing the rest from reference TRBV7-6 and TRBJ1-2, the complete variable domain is GAGVSQSPRYKVTKRGQDVALRCDPISGHVSLYWYRQALGQGPEFLTYFNYEAQQDKSGLPNDRFSAERPEGSISTLTIQRTEQRDSAMYRCASSPMSPNYGYTFGSGTRLTVV.

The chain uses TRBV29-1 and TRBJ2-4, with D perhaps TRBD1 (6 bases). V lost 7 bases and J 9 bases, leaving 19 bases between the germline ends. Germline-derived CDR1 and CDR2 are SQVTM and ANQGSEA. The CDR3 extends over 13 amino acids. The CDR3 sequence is CSAMDGTLIIQYF. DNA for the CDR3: TGCAGCGCCATGGACGGGACATTGATCATTCAGTACTTC.

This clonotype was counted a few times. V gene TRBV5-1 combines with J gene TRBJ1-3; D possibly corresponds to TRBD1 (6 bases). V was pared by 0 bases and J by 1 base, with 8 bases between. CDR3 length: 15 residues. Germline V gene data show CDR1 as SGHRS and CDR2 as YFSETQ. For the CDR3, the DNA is TGCGCCAGCAGCTTGGAAACAGGGTCTGGAAACACCATATATTTT. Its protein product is CASSLETGSGNTIYF.

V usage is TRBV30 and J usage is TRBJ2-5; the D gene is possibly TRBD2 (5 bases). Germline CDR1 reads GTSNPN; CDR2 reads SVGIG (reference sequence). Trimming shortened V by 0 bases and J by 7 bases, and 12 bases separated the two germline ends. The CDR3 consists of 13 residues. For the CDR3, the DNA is TGTGCCTGGAGTGTACTAGGGAGCGGGACCCAGTACTTC. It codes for CAWSVLGSGTQYF. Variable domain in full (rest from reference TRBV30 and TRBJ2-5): SQTIHQWPATLVQPVGSPLSLECTVEGTSNPNLYWYRQAAGRGLQLLFYSVGIGQISSEVPQNLSASRPQDRQFILSSKKLLLSDSGFYLCAWSVLGSGTQYFGPGTRLLVL.

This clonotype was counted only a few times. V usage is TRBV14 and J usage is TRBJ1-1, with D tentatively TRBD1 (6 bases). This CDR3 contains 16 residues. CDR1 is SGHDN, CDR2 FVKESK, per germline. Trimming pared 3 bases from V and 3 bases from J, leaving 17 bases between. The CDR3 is CASSHRWGRGDTEAFF. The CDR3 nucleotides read TGTGCCAGCAGCCATCGTTGGGGCAGGGGCGACACTGAAGCTTTCTTT.

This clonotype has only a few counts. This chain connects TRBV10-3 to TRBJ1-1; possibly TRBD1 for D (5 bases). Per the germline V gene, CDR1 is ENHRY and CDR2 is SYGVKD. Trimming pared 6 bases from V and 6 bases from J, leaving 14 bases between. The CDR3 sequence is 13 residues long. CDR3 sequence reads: CAISRDLMAEAFF. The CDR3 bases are TGTGCCATCAGCAGGGATCTAATGGCTGAAGCTTTCTTT.

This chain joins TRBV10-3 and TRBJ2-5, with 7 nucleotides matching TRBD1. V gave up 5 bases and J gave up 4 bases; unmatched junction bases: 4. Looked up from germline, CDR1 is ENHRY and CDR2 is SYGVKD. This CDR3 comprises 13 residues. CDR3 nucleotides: TGTGCCATCAGTTATTCAGGGGGAGAGACCCAGTACTTC. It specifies CAISYSGGETQYF.

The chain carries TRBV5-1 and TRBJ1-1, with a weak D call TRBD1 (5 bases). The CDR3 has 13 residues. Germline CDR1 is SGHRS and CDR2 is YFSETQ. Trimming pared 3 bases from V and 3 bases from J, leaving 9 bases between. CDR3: CASSWPGDTEAFF. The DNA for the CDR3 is TGCGCCAGCAGCTGGCCGGGGGACACTGAAGCTTTCTTT.

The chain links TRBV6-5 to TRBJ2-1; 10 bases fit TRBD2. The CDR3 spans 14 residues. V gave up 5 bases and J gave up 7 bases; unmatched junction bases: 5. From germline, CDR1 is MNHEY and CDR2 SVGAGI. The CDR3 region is CASSGLAAANEQFF. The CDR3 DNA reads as TGTGCCAGCAGTGGACTAGCGGCCGCGAATGAGCAGTTCTTC.

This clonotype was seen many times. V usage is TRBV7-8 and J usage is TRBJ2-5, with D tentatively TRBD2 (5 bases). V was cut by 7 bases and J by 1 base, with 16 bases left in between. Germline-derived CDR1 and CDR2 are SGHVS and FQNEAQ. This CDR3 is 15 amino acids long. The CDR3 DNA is TGTGCCAGCACGGTAGAGCGGCCAACCCAAGAGACCCAGTACTTC. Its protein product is CASTVERPTQETQYF.

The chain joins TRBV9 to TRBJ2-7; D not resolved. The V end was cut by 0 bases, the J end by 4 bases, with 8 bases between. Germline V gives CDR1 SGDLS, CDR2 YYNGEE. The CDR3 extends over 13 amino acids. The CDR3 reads CASSVGQWYEQYV. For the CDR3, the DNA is TGTGCCAGCAGCGTAGGCCAATGGTACGAGCAGTACGTC.

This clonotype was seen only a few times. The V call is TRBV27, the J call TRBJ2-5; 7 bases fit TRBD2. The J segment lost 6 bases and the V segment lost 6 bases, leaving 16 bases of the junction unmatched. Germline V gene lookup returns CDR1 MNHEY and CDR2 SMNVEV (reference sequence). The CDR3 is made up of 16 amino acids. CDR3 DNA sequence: TGTGCCAGCAGCCAATTTGGGGGGGAGGGAGGAAAGACCCAGTACTTC. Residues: CASSQFGGEGGKTQYF.

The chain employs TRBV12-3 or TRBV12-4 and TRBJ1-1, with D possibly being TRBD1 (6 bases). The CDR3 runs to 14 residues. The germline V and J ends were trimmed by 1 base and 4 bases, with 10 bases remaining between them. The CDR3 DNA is TGTGCCAGCAGTTTAGACAGGGTGCCCACTGAAGCTTTCTTT. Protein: CASSLDRVPTEAFF.

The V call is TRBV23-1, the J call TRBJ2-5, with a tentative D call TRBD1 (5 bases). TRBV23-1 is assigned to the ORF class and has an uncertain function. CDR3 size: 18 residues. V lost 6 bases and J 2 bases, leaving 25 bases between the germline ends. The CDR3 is CASRNQECSDSPQETQYF. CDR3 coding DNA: TGCGCCAGCAGAAATCAGGAGTGCTCAGACAGTCCTCAAGAGACCCAGTACTTC.

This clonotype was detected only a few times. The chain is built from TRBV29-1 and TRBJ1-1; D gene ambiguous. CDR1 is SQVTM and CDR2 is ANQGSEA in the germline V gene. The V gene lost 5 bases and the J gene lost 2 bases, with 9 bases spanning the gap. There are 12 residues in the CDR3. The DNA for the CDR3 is TGCAGCGTTAACCAGGTTAACACTGAAGCTTTCTTT. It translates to CSVNQVNTEAFF.

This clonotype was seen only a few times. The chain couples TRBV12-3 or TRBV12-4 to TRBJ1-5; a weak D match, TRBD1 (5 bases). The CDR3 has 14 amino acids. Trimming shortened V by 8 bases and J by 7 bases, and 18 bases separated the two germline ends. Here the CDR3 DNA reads TGTGCCAGCGGGTTATGGGACGGTCGACAGCCCCAGCATTTT. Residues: CASGLWDGRQPQHF.

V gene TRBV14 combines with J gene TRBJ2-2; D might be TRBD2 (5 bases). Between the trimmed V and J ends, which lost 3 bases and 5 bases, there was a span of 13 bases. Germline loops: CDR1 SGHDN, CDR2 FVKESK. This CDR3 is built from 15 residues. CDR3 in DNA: TGTGCCAGCAGCCACGTGGGAGTGGGGACCGGGGAGCTGTTTTTT. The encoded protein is CASSHVGVGTGELFF.

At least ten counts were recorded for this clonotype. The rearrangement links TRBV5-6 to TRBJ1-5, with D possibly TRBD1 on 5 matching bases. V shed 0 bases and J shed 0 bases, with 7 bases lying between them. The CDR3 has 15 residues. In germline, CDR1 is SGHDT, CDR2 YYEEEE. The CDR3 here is CASSLGQYSNQPQHF. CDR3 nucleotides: TGTGCCAGCAGCTTGGGACAGTATAGCAATCAGCCCCAGCATTTT.

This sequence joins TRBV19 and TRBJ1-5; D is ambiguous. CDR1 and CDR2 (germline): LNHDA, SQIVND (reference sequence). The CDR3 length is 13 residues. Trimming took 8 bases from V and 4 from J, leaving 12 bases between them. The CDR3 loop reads CASSDYLNQPQHF. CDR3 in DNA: TGTGCCAGTTCAGACTACCTAAATCAGCCCCAGCATTTT.

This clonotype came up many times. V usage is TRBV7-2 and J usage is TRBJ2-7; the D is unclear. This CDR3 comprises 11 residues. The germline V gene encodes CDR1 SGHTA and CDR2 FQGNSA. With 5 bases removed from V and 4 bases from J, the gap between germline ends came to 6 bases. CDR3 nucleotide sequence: TGTGCCAGCAGCCCACAGTACGAGCAGTACTTC. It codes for CASSPQYEQYF.